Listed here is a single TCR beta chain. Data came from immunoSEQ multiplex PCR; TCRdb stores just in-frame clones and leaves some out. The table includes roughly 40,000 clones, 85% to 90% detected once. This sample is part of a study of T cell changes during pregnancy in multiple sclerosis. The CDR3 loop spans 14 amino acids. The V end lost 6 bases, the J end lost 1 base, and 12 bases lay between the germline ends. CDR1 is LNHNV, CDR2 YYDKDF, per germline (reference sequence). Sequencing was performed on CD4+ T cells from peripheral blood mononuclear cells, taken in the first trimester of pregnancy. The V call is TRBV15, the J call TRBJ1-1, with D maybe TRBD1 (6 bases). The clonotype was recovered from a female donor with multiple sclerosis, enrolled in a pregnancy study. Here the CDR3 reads CATRPSTGNTEAFF. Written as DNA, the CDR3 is TGTGCCACCAGGCCGTCGACAGGGAACACTGAAGCTTTCTTT.